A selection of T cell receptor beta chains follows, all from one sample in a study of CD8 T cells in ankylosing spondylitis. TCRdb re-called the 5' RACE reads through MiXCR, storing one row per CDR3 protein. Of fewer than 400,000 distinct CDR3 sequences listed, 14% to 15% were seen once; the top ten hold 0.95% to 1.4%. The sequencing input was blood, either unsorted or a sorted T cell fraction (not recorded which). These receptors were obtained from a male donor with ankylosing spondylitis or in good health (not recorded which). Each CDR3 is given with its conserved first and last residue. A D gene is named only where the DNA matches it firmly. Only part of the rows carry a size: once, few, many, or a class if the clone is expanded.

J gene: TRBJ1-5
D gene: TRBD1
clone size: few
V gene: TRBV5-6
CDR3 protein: CASSIRQGVRQPQHF
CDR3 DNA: TGTGCCAGCAGCATTCGACAGGGGGTACGTCAGCCCCAGCATTTT

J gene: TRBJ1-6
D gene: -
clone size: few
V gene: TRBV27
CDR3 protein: CASSLSVGFNSPLHF
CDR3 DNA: TGTGCCAGCAGTTTATCGGTGGGATTTAATTCACCCCTCCACTTT

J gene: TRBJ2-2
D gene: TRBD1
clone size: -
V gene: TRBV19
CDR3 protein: CASSIGQGTNTGELFF
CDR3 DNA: TGTGCCAGTAGTATCGGACAGGGAACGAACACCGGGGAGCTGTTTTTT

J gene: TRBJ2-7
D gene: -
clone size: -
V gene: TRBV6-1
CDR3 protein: CASSGGSPEQYF
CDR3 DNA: TGTGCCAGCAGTGGGGGCTCGCCCGAGCAGTACTTC

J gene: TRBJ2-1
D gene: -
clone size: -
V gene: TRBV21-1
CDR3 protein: CASSKEEGGQFF
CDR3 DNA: TGTGCCAGCAGCAAAGAGGAGGGGGGGCAGTTCTTC

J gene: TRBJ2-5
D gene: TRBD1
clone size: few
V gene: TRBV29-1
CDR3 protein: CSLRTGGEETQYF
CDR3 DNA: TGCAGCTTGAGGACAGGGGGTGAAGAGACCCAGTACTTC

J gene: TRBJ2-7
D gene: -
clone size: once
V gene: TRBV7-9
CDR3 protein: CASSRSGQYEQYF
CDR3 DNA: TGTGCCAGCAGCAGGTCAGGGCAGTACGAGCAGTACTTC

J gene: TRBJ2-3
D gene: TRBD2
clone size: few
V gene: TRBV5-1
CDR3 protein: CASSAATSGTTDTQYF
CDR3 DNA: TGCGCCAGCAGTGCCGCGACTAGCGGTACAACAGATACGCAGTATTTT

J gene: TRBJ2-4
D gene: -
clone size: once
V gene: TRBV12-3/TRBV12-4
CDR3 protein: CASSLMGPRNIQYF
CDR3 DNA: TGTGCCAGCAGTTTGATGGGACCGAGAAACATTCAGTACTTC

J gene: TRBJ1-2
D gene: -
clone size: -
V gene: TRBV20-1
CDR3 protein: CSASQEYGYTF
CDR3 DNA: TGCAGTGCTAGTCAGGAATATGGCTACACCTTC

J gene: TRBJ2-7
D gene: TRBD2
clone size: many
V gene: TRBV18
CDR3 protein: CASSPQLAGGEQYF
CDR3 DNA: TGTGCCAGCTCACCCCAACTAGCGGGCGGAGAGCAGTACTTC

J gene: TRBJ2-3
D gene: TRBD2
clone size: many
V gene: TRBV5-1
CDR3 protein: CASSLRPTSGGTSTDTQYF
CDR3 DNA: TGCGCCAGCAGCTTACGCCCGACTAGCGGAGGGACTAGCACAGATACGCAGTATTTT

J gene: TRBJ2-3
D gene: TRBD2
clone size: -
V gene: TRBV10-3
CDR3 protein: CAISVAGGQDTQYF
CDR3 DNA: TGTGCCATCAGTGTAGCGGGGGGGCAGGATACGCAGTATTTT

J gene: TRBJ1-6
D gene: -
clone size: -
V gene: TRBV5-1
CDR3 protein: CASSLGTGYSPLHF
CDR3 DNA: TGCGCCAGCAGCTTGGGGACCGGGTATTCACCCCTCCACTTT

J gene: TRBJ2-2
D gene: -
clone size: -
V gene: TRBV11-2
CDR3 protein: CASSSTPNTGELFF
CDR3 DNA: TGTGCCAGCAGCTCCACGCCGAACACCGGGGAGCTGTTTTTT

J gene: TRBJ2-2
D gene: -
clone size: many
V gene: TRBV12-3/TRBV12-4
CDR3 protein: CASSSNTGELFF
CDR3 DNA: TGTGCCAGCAGTTCAAACACCGGGGAGCTGTTTTTT

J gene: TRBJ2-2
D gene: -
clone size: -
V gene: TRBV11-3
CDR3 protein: CASSPYSGPGELFF
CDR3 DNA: TGTGCCAGCAGCCCCTACTCGGGCCCCGGGGAGCTGTTTTTT

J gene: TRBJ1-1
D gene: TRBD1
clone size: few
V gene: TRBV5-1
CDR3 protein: CASSFRQGVSTEAFF
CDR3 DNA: TGCGCCAGCAGCTTTAGACAGGGGGTAAGCACTGAAGCTTTCTTT

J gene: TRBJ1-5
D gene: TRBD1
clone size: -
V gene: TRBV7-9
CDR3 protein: CASSTDRIPNPPQHF
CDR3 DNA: TGTGCCAGCAGCACGGACAGGATCCCCAACCCGCCCCAGCATTTT

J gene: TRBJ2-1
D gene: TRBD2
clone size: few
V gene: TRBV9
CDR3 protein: CASSPRLAGNEQFF
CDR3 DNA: TGTGCCAGCAGCCCCAGACTAGCGGGGAATGAGCAGTTCTTC

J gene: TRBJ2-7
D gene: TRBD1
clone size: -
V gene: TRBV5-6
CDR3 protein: CASSSGTGGPYEQYF
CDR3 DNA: TGTGCCAGCAGCTCTGGGACAGGGGGCCCCTACGAGCAGTACTTC

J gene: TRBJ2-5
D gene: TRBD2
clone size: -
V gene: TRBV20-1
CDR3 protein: CSATVPGLAGETQYF
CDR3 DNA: TGCAGTGCTACTGTACCGGGACTAGCGGGAGAGACCCAGTACTTC

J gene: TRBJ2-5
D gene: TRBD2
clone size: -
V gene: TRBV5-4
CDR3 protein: CASSLGLAGKTQYF
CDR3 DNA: TGTGCCAGCAGCCTCGGACTAGCGGGGAAGACCCAGTACTTC

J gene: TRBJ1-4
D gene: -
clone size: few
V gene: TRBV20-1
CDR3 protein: CSASAKGNEKLFF
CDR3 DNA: TGCAGTGCTAGTGCAAAGGGAAATGAAAAACTGTTTTTT

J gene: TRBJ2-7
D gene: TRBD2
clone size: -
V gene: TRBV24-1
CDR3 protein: CATKGLAGDQPYEQYF
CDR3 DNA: TGTGCCACCAAGGGACTAGCGGGAGACCAACCCTACGAGCAGTACTTC

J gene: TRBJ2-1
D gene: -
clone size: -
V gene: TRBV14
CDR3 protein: CASSPWGGIHNEQFF
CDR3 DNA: TGTGCCAGCAGCCCGTGGGGCGGGATACACAATGAGCAGTTCTTC

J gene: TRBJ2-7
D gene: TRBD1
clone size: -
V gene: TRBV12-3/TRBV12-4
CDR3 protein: CASRPGTGGLEQYF
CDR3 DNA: TGTGCCAGCAGGCCCGGGACAGGGGGCTTAGAGCAGTACTTC

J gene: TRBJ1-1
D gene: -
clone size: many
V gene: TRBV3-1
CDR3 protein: CASSQGSEAFF
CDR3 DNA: TGTGCCAGCAGCCAAGGGTCTGAAGCTTTCTTT

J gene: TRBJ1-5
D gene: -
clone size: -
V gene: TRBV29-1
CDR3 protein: CSAQESNQPQHF
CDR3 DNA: TGCAGCGCACAGGAGAGCAATCAGCCCCAGCATTTT

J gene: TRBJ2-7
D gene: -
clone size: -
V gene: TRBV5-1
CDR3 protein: CASSSFEEQYF
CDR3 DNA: TGCGCCAGCAGCTCATTTGAAGAGCAGTACTTC

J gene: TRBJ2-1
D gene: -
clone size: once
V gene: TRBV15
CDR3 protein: CATSRDMAGEQFF
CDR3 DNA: TGTGCCACCAGCAGAGATATGGCCGGTGAGCAGTTCTTC

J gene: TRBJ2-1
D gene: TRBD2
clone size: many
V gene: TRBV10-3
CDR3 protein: CAISESSGGAGNEQFF
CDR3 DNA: TGTGCCATCAGTGAGTCTAGCGGGGGCGCGGGGAATGAGCAGTTCTTC

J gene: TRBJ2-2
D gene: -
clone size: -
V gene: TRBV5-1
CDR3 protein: CASSLVGSGDTGELFF
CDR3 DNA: TGCGCCAGCAGCTTGGTAGGGTCGGGAGACACCGGGGAGCTGTTTTTT

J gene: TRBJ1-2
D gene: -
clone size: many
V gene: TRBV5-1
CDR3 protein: CASSPDFYGYTF
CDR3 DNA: TGCGCCAGCAGCCCAGATTTCTATGGCTACACCTTC

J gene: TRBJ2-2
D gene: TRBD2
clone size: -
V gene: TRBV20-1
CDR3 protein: CSTSGGPIGELFF
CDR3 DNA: TGCAGTACTAGCGGGGGCCCGATCGGGGAGCTGTTTTTT

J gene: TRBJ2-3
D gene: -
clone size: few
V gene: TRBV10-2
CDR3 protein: CASSDGAATDTQYF
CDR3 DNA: TGCGCCAGCAGTGACGGGGCGGCCACAGATACGCAGTATTTT

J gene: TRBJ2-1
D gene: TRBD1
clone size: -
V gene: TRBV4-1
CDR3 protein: CASSQGGTAFYNEQFF
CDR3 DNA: TGCGCCAGCAGCCAAGGAGGGACAGCCTTCTACAATGAGCAGTTCTTC

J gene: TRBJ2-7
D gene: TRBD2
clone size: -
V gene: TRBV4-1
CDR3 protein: CASSQALAGEYEQYF
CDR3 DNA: TGCGCCAGCAGCCAAGCTTTAGCGGGAGAGTACGAGCAGTACTTC

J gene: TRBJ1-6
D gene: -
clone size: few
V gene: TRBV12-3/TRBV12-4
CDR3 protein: CASSPGEYISPLHF
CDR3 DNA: TGTGCCAGCAGTCCTGGGGAGTACATATCACCCCTCCACTTT

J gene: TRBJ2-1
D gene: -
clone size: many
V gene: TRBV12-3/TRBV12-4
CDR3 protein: CASSLGGQGNEQFF
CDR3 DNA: TGTGCCAGCAGTTTAGGGGGCCAAGGTAATGAGCAGTTCTTC

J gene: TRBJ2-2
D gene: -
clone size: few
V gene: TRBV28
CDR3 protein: CASSSTGRRVGELFF
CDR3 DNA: TGTGCCAGCAGCTCAACAGGGAGGCGGGTCGGGGAGCTGTTTTTT

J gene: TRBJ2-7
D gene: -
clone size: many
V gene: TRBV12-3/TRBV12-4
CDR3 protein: CASRAAYEQYF
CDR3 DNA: TGTGCCAGCAGGGCAGCCTACGAGCAGTACTTC

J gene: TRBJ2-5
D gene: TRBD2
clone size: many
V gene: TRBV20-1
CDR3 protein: CSARVTSGVAETQYF
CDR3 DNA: TGCAGTGCTAGAGTGACTAGCGGGGTTGCGGAGACCCAGTACTTC

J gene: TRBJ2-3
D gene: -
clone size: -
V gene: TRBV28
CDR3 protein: CASSRTSSSTDTQYF
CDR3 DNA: TGTGCCAGCAGCCGCACCTCTTCCTCCACAGATACGCAGTATTTT

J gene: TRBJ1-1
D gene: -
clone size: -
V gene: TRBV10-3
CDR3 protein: CAITGSENTEAFF
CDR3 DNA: TGTGCCATAACCGGCTCAGAGAACACTGAAGCTTTCTTT

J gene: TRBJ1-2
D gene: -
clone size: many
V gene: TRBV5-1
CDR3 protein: CASSYNGWSGDRGYGYTF
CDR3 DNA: TGCGCCAGCAGCTACAACGGGTGGTCAGGAGATCGGGGCTATGGCTACACCTTC

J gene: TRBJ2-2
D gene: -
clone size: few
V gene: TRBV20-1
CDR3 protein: CSARDPRSNTGELFF
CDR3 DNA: TGCAGTGCTAGAGATCCGAGGTCGAACACCGGGGAGCTGTTTTTT

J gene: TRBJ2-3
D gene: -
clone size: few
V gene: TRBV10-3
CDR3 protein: CAISESRGGQHTDTQYF
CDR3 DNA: TGTGCCATCAGTGAATCCCGCGGGGGACAGCACACAGATACGCAGTATTTT

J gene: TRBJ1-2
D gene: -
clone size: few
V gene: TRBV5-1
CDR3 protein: CASSLEASSNYGYTF
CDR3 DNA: TGCGCCAGCAGCTTGGAGGCCAGCAGTAACTATGGCTACACCTTC

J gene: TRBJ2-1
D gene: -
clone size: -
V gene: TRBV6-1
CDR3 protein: CASRLRGPLRNEQFF
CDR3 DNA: TGTGCCAGCAGGCTCCGGGGGCCTCTGCGGAATGAGCAGTTCTTC

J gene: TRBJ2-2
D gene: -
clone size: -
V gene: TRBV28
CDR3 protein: CASSFVSTDRIWDTGELFF
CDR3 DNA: TGTGCCAGCAGTTTTGTTTCCACCGACAGGATTTGGGACACCGGGGAGCTGTTTTTT

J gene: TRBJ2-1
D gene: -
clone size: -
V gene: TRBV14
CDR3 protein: CASSQYSGLNEQFF
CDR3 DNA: TGTGCCAGCAGCCAATACAGTGGCCTAAATGAGCAGTTCTTC

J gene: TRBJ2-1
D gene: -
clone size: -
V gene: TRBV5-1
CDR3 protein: CASSLSLQSSYNEQFF
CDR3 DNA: TGCGCCAGCAGCTTGTCTCTACAGAGCTCCTACAATGAGCAGTTCTTC

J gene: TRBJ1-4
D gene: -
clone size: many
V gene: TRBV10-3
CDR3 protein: CASRTAPNEKLFF
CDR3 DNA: TGTGCCTCCAGGACAGCCCCTAATGAAAAACTGTTTTTT